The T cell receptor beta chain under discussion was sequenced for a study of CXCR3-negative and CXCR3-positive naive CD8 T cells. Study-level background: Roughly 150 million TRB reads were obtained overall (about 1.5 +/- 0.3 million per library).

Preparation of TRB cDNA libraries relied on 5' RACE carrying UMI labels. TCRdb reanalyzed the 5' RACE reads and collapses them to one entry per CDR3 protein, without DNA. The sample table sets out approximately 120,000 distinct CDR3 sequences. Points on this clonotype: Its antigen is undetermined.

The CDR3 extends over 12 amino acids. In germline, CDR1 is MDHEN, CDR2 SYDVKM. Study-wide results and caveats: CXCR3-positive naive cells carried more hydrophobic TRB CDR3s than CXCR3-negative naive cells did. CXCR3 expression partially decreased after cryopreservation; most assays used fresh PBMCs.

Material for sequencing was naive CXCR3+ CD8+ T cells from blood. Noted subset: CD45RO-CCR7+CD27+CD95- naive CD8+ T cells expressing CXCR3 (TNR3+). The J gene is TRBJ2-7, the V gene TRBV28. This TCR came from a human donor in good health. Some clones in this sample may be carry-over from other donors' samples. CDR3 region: CASSLPADEQYF.